The 19 T cell receptor beta chains listed next were all sequenced from one sample in a study of blood T cells in healthy people across ages. Using a J-beta primer mix together with a sample-barcoded 5' primer, a second PCR was run for roughly 6 to 11 cycles. TCRdb analysed the 5' RACE reads with MiXCR anew, one entry per CDR3 protein. Of about 970,000 distinct CDR3 sequences in the sample, about 51% were seen once. Sequencing was done on a sample of blood. These TCRs come from a woman in her sixties in good health.

The genes are TRBV7-8 and TRBJ2-7; no clear D. The V gene's germline CDR1 is SGHVS and CDR2 FQNEAQ. The germline V and J ends were trimmed by 5 bases and 3 bases, with 5 bases remaining between them. The CDR3 contains 11 residues. The CDR3 DNA follows: TGTGCCAGCAGCGCCCTCTACGAGCAGTACTTC. This gives the protein CASSALYEQYF.

This clonotype was seen at least ten times. The chain combines TRBV20-1 with TRBJ1-1; TRBD1 matches at 11 bases. This CDR3 has 15 amino acids. Per germline, CDR1 DFQATT and CDR2 SNEGSKA (reference sequence). The ends lost 0 bases at V and 5 bases at J; junction bases unmatched: 5. Here the CDR3 DNA reads TGCAGTGCTAGAGATCCGGACAGGGGGCGGACTGAAGCTTTCTTT. Translation: CSARDPDRGRTEAFF.

The chain links TRBV5-1 to TRBJ2-7; the D gene is possibly TRBD1 (5 bases). The CDR3 has 14 residues. Germline V gene lookup returns CDR1 SGHRS and CDR2 YFSETQ. With 4 bases removed from V and 3 bases from J, the gap between germline ends came to 14 bases. The CDR3 bases are TGCGCCAGCAGCCCCGGACACATAGGCTACGAGCAGTACTTC. As protein: CASSPGHIGYEQYF.

The V gene is TRBV20-1, the J gene TRBJ2-7, with D possibly matching TRBD2 (6 bases). The CDR3 spans 13 residues. V shed 6 bases and J shed 2 bases, with 14 bases lying between them. Germline V gene data show CDR1 as DFQATT and CDR2 as SNEGSKA (reference sequence). CDR3 region: CSAGLIPAYEQYF. The CDR3 DNA sequence: TGCAGTGCGGGACTTATCCCAGCCTACGAGCAGTACTTC.

This clonotype was counted only a few times. The rearrangement links TRBV24-1 to TRBJ2-7; D unclear. This CDR3 contains 13 residues. Deletions cut 10 bases from V and 0 bases from J, with 12 bases between. CDR1 and CDR2 from the germline V gene are KGHDR and SFDVKD. The CDR3 here is CATQASSSYEQYF. The CDR3 coding sequence is TGTGCCACTCAAGCATCGAGCTCCTACGAGCAGTACTTC.

This clonotype was counted only a few times. This chain uses TRBV9 with TRBJ2-2; a weak D match, TRBD2 (7 bases). Germline V lookup: CDR1 SGDLS, CDR2 YYNGEE. Trimming took 1 base from V and 1 from J, leaving 8 bases between them. This CDR3 is 15 amino acids long. The CDR3 DNA sequence: TGTGCCAGCAGCGTAAGGGGGGGGAACACCGGGGAGCTGTTTTTT. Amino acids: CASSVRGGNTGELFF.

The chain combines TRBV10-3 with TRBJ2-5; tentative D call: TRBD2 (5 bases). V was trimmed by 3 bases and J by 5 bases, leaving 13 bases between them. The germline V gene encodes CDR1 ENHRY and CDR2 SYGVKD. This CDR3 contains 14 residues. CDR3 region: CAISDRTGGETQYF. The CDR3 coding sequence is TGTGCCATCAGTGATAGAACGGGCGGGGAGACCCAGTACTTC.

There are a few counts of this clonotype. The gene calls are TRBV18 and TRBJ2-7; D is perhaps TRBD2 (6 bases). The V end was cut by 1 base, the J end by 5 bases, with 18 bases between. The CDR3 totals 16 residues. Per germline, CDR1 KGHSH and CDR2 LQKENI. The CDR3 protein is CASSPQLASEAHEQYF. CDR3 sequence (DNA): TGTGCCAGCTCACCACAATTGGCTAGCGAGGCCCACGAGCAGTACTTC.

Points on this clonotype: A read error is possible here, since a much larger clone lies one base away. V and J are TRBV29-1 and TRBJ2-4; 8 bases agree with TRBD1. Judging by the DNA end, TRBJ2-5 fits better; the J call may be wrong. Germline V gene sequence: CDR1 SQVTM, CDR2 ANQGSEA. The CDR3 is made up of 15 amino acids. CDR3 sequence reads: CSVERQGRDQETQYF. CDR3 in DNA: TGCAGCGTTGAAAGACAGGGGCGAGATCAAGAGACCCAGTACTTC.

The chain carries TRBV20-1 and TRBJ2-1; 7 nucleotides align to TRBD2. Germline-derived CDR1 and CDR2 are DFQATT and SNEGSKA (reference sequence). The CDR3 consists of 15 residues. The junction had 13 bases not matched to a gene; V was cut back by 1 base and J by 10 bases. CDR3 in amino acids: CSARVVLALPLEQFF. The DNA for the CDR3 is TGCAGTGCTAGAGTGGTACTAGCGTTACCCTTGGAGCAGTTCTTC.

V and J are TRBV10-2 and TRBJ2-5, with D possibly matching TRBD2 (6 bases). CDR1 and CDR2 from the germline V gene are WSHSY and SAAADI. V was pared by 6 bases and J by 5 bases, with 16 bases between. The CDR3 is made up of 14 amino acids. The CDR3 coding sequence is TGCGCCAGCAGCGGGACTTTGGGGTCGGAGACCCAGTACTTC. This gives the protein CASSGTLGSETQYF.

The chain uses TRBV14 and TRBJ2-3; D is unresolved. The germline gives CDR1 SGHDN, CDR2 FVKESK. The CDR3 covers 15 residues. The V end was cut by 5 bases, the J end by 1 base, with 13 bases between. In nucleotides, the CDR3 is TGTGCCAGCAGCAAAAACCTAGGAGGCACAGATACGCAGTATTTT. It codes for CASSKNLGGTDTQYF.

This clonotype turned up a few times. V gene TRBV4-3 combines with J gene TRBJ2-1; D is unresolved. Germline CDR1 and CDR2: LGHNA and YSLEER. The V end lost 4 bases, the J end lost 10 bases, and 20 bases lay between the germline ends. This CDR3 region has 15 residues. The CDR3 coding sequence is TGCGCCAGCAGCCTAAGCCCCAGTCTGGGAAACGAGCAGTTCTTC. The encoded protein is CASSLSPSLGNEQFF.

J is TRBJ2-4 and V is TRBV29-1; 13 bases align to TRBD2. The J call may be faulty, since TRBJ2-7 better matches the DNA end. The CDR3 runs to 16 residues. Germline CDR1 reads SQVTM; CDR2 reads ANQGSEA. CDR3 loop: CSVTRIGLAGADEQYF. CDR3 DNA sequence: TGCAGCGTTACCAGAATTGGACTAGCGGGGGCCGACGAGCAGTACTTC.

This clonotype occurred a few times. The rearrangement joins TRBV5-1 to TRBJ2-3; TRBD1 agrees at 7 bases. This CDR3 region has 14 residues. Germline trimming cut 3 bases from V and 4 bases from J; bases unmatched to any gene: 5. Germline CDR1 reads SGHRS; CDR2 reads YFSETQ. The CDR3 coding sequence is TGCGCCAGCAGCTCAGCGACAGGGTCAGATACGCAGTATTTT. It translates to CASSSATGSDTQYF.

This clonotype was detected only once. The V gene is TRBV6-5, the J gene TRBJ2-1; D unresolved. V lost 6 bases and J lost 6, with 18 bases in between. CDR3 length: 15 residues. Germline V gene sequence: CDR1 MNHEY, CDR2 SVGAGI. Here the CDR3 DNA reads TGTGCCAGCAGACCCCGACCCATTAATGGCAATGAGCAGTTCTTC. As protein: CASRPRPINGNEQFF.

This chain uses TRBV27 with TRBJ2-5; possible D gene TRBD1, 5 bases. The germline V and J ends were trimmed by 5 bases and 1 base, with 14 bases remaining between them. This CDR3 contains 15 residues. CDR1 is MNHEY and CDR2 is SMNVEV in the germline V gene (reference sequence). The CDR3 DNA sequence: TGTGCCAGCAGTCCCCTCAACAGGATCCAAGAGACCCAGTACTTC. Residues: CASSPLNRIQETQYF.

This clonotype was seen a handful of times. V usage is TRBV9 and J usage is TRBJ1-2; 10 positions agree with TRBD1. Germline values: CDR1 SGDLS, CDR2 YYNGEE. J gave up 5 bases and V 4 bases, and 8 bases lay outside the gene matches. The CDR3 is 15 residues long. DNA of the CDR3: TGTGCCAGCAGCCCGCGGACAGGGGGTGGATATGGCTACACCTTC. It is translated as CASSPRTGGGYGYTF.

This clonotype appeared a few times. The chain joins TRBV27 to TRBJ2-5; 9 bases line up with TRBD2. Germline-derived CDR1 and CDR2 are MNHEY and SMNVEV (reference sequence). The V and J ends lost 5 bases and 3 bases, in that order; junction bases with no gene match: 10. This CDR3 contains 16 residues. The DNA of the CDR3 is TGTGCCAGCAGTCCGGGGGATCGACTAGCGGAAGAGACCCAGTACTTC. Encoded protein: CASSPGDRLAEETQYF.